This TCR beta chain was obtained from a study of CD8+CD57+ T cells in acquired aplastic anemia. The use of genomic DNA as template underpinned the TCR beta VDJ and CDR3 profiling. MiXCR, applied by TCRdb to the reads, yields one record per CDR3 protein. The table lists about 250,000 distinct CDR3 sequences, 40% to 50% of them singletons. Notes on the study in general: Patients and controls shared 25 to 35 CD8+ CDR3 sequences, which appeared highly expressed in patients and within their immunodominant clones.

This clonotype was seen repeatedly, ten times or more. Its antigen is unknown. Whoever was chosen for sequencing had shown CD8+CD57+ cell expansion by flow cytometry. All patients had severe acquired aplastic anemia. This TCR was sampled from a human donor with aplastic anemia. The sample taken for sequencing was sorted CD4+, CD8+, or CD8+CD57+ T cells (not recorded which) from PBMCs.

The CDR3 reads CASSAGNYEQYF. The DNA for the CDR3 is TGTGCCAGCAGCGCGGGGAACTACGAGCAGTACTTC. The chain joins TRBV28 to TRBJ2-7, with D perhaps TRBD2 (6 bases). V was cut by 6 bases and J by 3 bases, with 9 bases left in between. This CDR3 is 12 amino acids long. The germline CDR1 and CDR2 sequences are MDHEN and SYDVKM.